A selection of T cell receptor beta chains follows, all from one sample in a study of siplizumab effects on memory and regulatory T cells. Some clones are missing from TCRdb's copy, which holds only in-frame ones; the method was immunoSEQ multiplex PCR. The sample has around 97,000 clones; roughly 94% are singletons. Sequencing was carried out using non-Treg CD4+ T cells sorted from blood. All receptors come from a human donor in good health. Both conserved end residues are part of each CDR3. The D gene is left open where the match is weak. Only part of the rows carry a size: once, few, many, or a class if the clone is expanded.

CDR3 length,V gene,J gene,clone size,D gene,CDR3 protein,CDR3 DNA
16,TRBV2,TRBJ2-7,.,TRBD1,CASSEASGTGRNEQYF,TGTGCCAGCAGTGAAGCCTCCGGGACAGGTCGGAACGAGCAGTACTTC
15,TRBV5-4,TRBJ2-7,.,TRBD1,CASSQRGQGNYEQYF,TGTGCCAGCAGCCAACGGGGACAGGGGAACTACGAGCAGTACTTC
14,TRBV6-6,TRBJ1-2,.,.,CASSYSKDWDGYTF,TGTGCCAGCAGTTACTCGAAGGACTGGGATGGCTACACCTTC
15,TRBV19,TRBJ1-4,once,TRBD1,CASSLPTGSNEKLFF,TGTGCCAGTAGTCTACCGACAGGGAGTAATGAAAAACTGTTTTTT
15,TRBV27,TRBJ2-3,.,.,CASSLVGVITDTQYF,TGTGCCAGCAGTTTAGTCGGGGTGATCACAGATACGCAGTATTTT
13,TRBV19,TRBJ1-2,.,.,CASSINGQYGYTF,TGTGCCAGTAGTATAAACGGACAGTATGGCTACACCTTC
13,TRBV15,TRBJ2-7,.,.,CATSRGILYEQYF,TGTGCCACCAGCAGGGGGATTCTCTACGAGCAGTACTTC
15,TRBV5-4,TRBJ2-7,.,TRBD1,CASSWGGQGTYEQYF,TGTGCCAGCAGCTGGGGGGGACAGGGCACCTACGAGCAGTACTTC
17,TRBV5-1,TRBJ2-5,once,TRBD1,CASSAHRGQTNGETQYF,TGCGCCAGCAGCGCGCACAGGGGCCAAACAAATGGAGAGACCCAGTACTTC
15,TRBV4-2,TRBJ2-3,.,.,CASSQDFSRADTQYF,TGTGCCAGCAGCCAAGATTTTTCCAGAGCAGATACGCAGTATTTT
15,TRBV2,TRBJ2-4,.,.,CASSEDRLPKNIQYF,TGTGCCAGCAGTGAAGATAGATTACCCAAAAACATTCAGTACTTC
15,TRBV7-2,TRBJ1-1,.,TRBD1,CASSSRDRLNTEAFF,TGTGCCAGCAGCTCACGGGACAGACTGAACACTGAAGCTTTCTTT
16,TRBV28,TRBJ2-3,.,TRBD1,CASSATGVSNTDTQYF,TGTGCCAGCAGTGCGACAGGGGTTTCGAACACAGATACGCAGTATTTT
17,TRBV28,TRBJ1-5,.,.,CASSFLGGSVSNQPQHF,TGTGCCAGCAGTTTTCTAGGGGGATCAGTTAGCAATCAGCCCCAGCATTTT
14,TRBV7-9,TRBJ1-1,.,.,CASSLEAGITEAFF,TGTGCCAGCAGCTTAGAGGCAGGGATCACTGAAGCTTTCTTT
15,TRBV19,TRBJ2-7,.,.,CASRPGLLNSYEQYF,TGTGCCAGTAGACCGGGGCTACTTAATTCCTACGAGCAGTACTTC
16,TRBV5-6,TRBJ1-1,.,TRBD1,CASSPRQGSRDTEAFF,TGTGCCAGCAGCCCCAGACAGGGCTCTCGCGACACTGAAGCTTTCTTT
13,TRBV6-1,TRBJ1-2,.,.,CASSEAGRNGYTF,TGTGCCAGCAGTGAGGCAGGGAGGAATGGCTACACCTTC
16,TRBV11-2,TRBJ1-2,.,.,CASSTDQGTAGAGYTF,TGTGCCAGCAGCACCGACCAGGGGACGGCTGGGGCCGGCTACACCTTC
12,TRBV15,TRBJ1-6,.,.,CATSKFNSPLHF,TGTGCCACCAGCAAGTTCAATTCACCCCTCCACTTT
15,TRBV5-1,TRBJ2-3,.,TRBD1,CASSLTTGGVDTQYF,TGCGCCAGCAGCTTGACGACAGGGGGTGTAGATACGCAGTATTTT
15,TRBV6-5,TRBJ1-2,once,.,CASSYSRAANYGYTF,TGTGCCAGCAGTTACTCGCGGGCCGCTAACTATGGCTACACCTTC
15,TRBV27,TRBJ2-7,.,.,CASSLRWGGPYEQYF,TGTGCCAGCAGTTTAAGGTGGGGGGGCCCCTACGAGCAGTACTTC
13,TRBV29-1,TRBJ2-7,.,.,CSVEGSTGYEQYF,TGCAGCGTTGAGGGGAGCACCGGTTACGAGCAGTACTTC
11,TRBV10-2,TRBJ1-1,.,.,CASTLNTEAFF,TGCGCCAGCACCCTGAACACTGAAGCTTTCTTT
15,TRBV14,TRBJ1-2,.,TRBD1,CASSQAGTGIYGYTF,TGTGCCAGCAGCCAAGCTGGGACAGGGATCTATGGCTACACCTTC
14,TRBV27,TRBJ2-7,.,TRBD1,CASSSTGSPYEQYF,TGTGCCAGCAGTTCGACAGGGAGTCCCTACGAGCAGTACTTC
11,TRBV9,TRBJ2-5,.,.,CASSEAETQYF,TGTGCCAGCAGCGAGGCAGAGACCCAGTACTTC
16,TRBV18,TRBJ2-3,.,.,CASSREFEPSTDTQYF,TGTGCCAGCTCAAGGGAGTTCGAGCCAAGCACAGATACGCAGTATTTT
17,TRBV11-3,TRBJ2-1,.,TRBD2,CASSPWASGSTYNEQFF,TGTGCCAGCAGCCCCTGGGCTAGCGGGAGCACCTACAATGAGCAGTTCTTC
15,TRBV15,TRBJ1-1,.,.,CATSRDREGNTEAFF,TGTGCCACCAGCAGAGATCGGGAAGGGAACACTGAAGCTTTCTTT
14,TRBV15,TRBJ2-5,.,TRBD2,CATSRDRGGETQYF,TGTGCCACCAGCAGAGATCGGGGGGGAGAGACCCAGTACTTC
16,TRBV28,TRBJ2-7,.,.,CASSYVNVGFPHEQYF,TGTGCCAGCAGTTATGTGAATGTAGGGTTCCCCCACGAGCAGTACTTC
14,TRBV18,TRBJ1-1,once,.,CASSPIQGSTEAFF,TGTGCCAGCTCACCCATCCAGGGGTCCACTGAAGCTTTCTTT
14,TRBV28,TRBJ1-5,.,.,CASRSGGDYQPQHF,TGTGCCAGCCGATCCGGGGGGGATTATCAGCCCCAGCATTTT
16,TRBV27,TRBJ1-2,.,TRBD1,CASSLEGTGANYGYTF,TGTGCCAGCAGTTTAGAGGGGACAGGGGCTAACTATGGCTACACCTTC
15,TRBV10-2,TRBJ1-2,.,.,CASSDSTEINYGYTF,TGCGCCAGCAGTGATTCGACAGAGATTAACTATGGCTACACCTTC
15,TRBV6-5,TRBJ1-2,.,.,CASSYSLPTNYGYTF,TGTGCCAGCAGTTATTCCCTCCCGACTAACTATGGCTACACCTTC
16,TRBV2,TRBJ2-3,once,TRBD2,CASSEAIGLARDTQYF,TGTGCCAGCAGTGAAGCCATTGGACTAGCTCGAGATACGCAGTATTTT
13,TRBV14,TRBJ1-4,.,.,CASTTGWDEKLFF,TGTGCCAGCACTACAGGGTGGGATGAAAAACTGTTTTTT
15,TRBV19,TRBJ2-6,.,.,CASSIYGSGANVLTF,TGTGCCAGTAGTATATACGGCTCTGGGGCCAACGTCCTGACTTTC